One and the same sample provided the 20 T cell receptor beta chains below, sequenced in a study of blood T cell repertoires in COVID-19. Libraries were prepared by immunoSEQ multiplex PCR; TCRdb keeps only in-frame clonotypes and omits some of them. Altogether 85,000 to 90,000 clones are present, around nine tenths being singletons, with the ten largest covering 0.95% to 1.5%. What was sequenced was peripheral blood. These receptors all come from a man of 80 years or more with active or convalescent COVID-19.

This rearrangement joins TRBV11-2 to TRBJ2-1; the match to TRBD2 covers 14 bases. The CDR3 is 16 amino acids. The junction had 7 bases not matched to a gene; V was cut back by 5 bases and J by 7 bases. CDR1 is SGHAT, CDR2 FQNNGV, per germline. The CDR3 sequence is CASSGYRLAGGNEQFF. The CDR3 DNA is TGTGCCAGCAGCGGCTACCGACTAGCGGGAGGGAATGAGCAGTTCTTC.

V gene TRBV28 combines with J gene TRBJ1-1; unclear D gene. Trimming removed 6 bases at V and 0 bases at J, with 8 bases between. This CDR3 spans 13 amino acids. Per the germline V gene, CDR1 is MDHEN and CDR2 is SYDVKM. This CDR3 reads CASSLTLNTEAFF. The CDR3 nucleotides read TGTGCCAGCAGCCTGACACTGAACACTGAAGCTTTCTTT.

This clone has just one count. The rearrangement joins TRBV12-3 or TRBV12-4 to TRBJ2-7; possible D gene TRBD2, 7 bases. Trimming removed 4 bases at V and 5 bases at J, with 12 bases between. CDR3 length: 13 amino acids. CDR3 DNA sequence: TGTGCCAGCAGTTGGGGGGGCGTGGACGAGCAGTACTTC. Residues: CASSWGGVDEQYF.

This clone was counted only a few times. The chain is built from TRBV9 and TRBJ2-2; TRBD2 agrees at 14 bases. Looked up from germline, CDR1 is SGDLS and CDR2 is YYNGEE. CDR3 size: 17 residues. V gave up 3 bases and J gave up 5 bases; unmatched junction bases: 6. CDR3 coding DNA: TGTGCCAGCAGCGCTCCGGGACTAGCGGGAGATACCGGGGAGCTGTTTTTT. This translates into CASSAPGLAGDTGELFF.

The chain couples TRBV6-5 to TRBJ2-5, with D possibly matching TRBD1 (5 bases). Trimming cost V 2 bases and J 5 bases, with 12 bases left between them. Germline CDR1 MNHEY, CDR2 SVGAGI. The CDR3 has 14 amino acids. CDR3 in DNA: TGTGCCAGCAGTTACAGCTGGGGCGGCGAGACCCAGTACTTC. Protein sequence: CASSYSWGGETQYF.

V gene TRBV6-5 combines with J gene TRBJ2-7, with D possibly matching TRBD2 (5 bases). V lost 9 bases, J lost 0 bases, and 12 bases lay in between. Looked up from germline, CDR1 is MNHEY and CDR2 is SVGAGI. The CDR3 is 13 amino acids. The CDR3 DNA reads as TGTGCCAGTTGGGCGGGCAGCTCCTACGAGCAGTACTTC. It encodes CASWAGSSYEQYF.

This clone was seen a handful of times. The chain links TRBV28 to TRBJ1-5; D call uncertain. The V end lost 4 bases, the J end lost 5 bases, and 12 bases lay between the germline ends. The CDR3 runs to 14 residues. Germline CDR1 reads MDHEN; CDR2 reads SYDVKM. The CDR3 DNA reads TGTGCCAGCAGTTCCGGCCGAGGGCATCAGCCCCAGCATTTT. This codes for CASSSGRGHQPQHF.

The chain carries TRBV6-5 and TRBJ2-5; 8 bases line up with TRBD1. The CDR3 consists of 15 residues. The germline gives CDR1 MNHEY, CDR2 SVGAGI. The V segment lost 6 bases and the J segment 2 bases; nucleotides outside the gene matches: 8. DNA for the CDR3: TGTGCCAGCAGCAGGGGGCTCAGGGCTCAAGAGACCCAGTACTTC. Its translation: CASSRGLRAQETQYF.

V gene TRBV18 combines with J gene TRBJ1-1; tentative D call: TRBD1 (6 bases). The CDR3 sequence is 14 residues long. Germline CDR1 and CDR2: KGHSH and LQKENI. V gave up 4 bases and J gave up 5 bases, with 14 bases separating them. CDR3 nucleotide sequence: TGTGCCAGCTCACTGCAGGGGAGGGAAACTGAAGCTTTCTTT. Its protein product is CASSLQGRETEAFF.

This clone was found once. The chain couples TRBV6-5 to TRBJ1-5; 7 bases agree with TRBD1. V shed 2 bases and J 6 bases; nucleotides not matched to a gene: 10. The CDR3 runs 16 residues. The V gene's germline CDR1 is MNHEY and CDR2 SVGAGI. The CDR3 nucleotides are TGTGCCAGCAGTTACAGGACGACAGGGTCGCGTCAGCCCCAGCATTTT. Amino acid sequence: CASSYRTTGSRQPQHF.

This chain links TRBV6-5 with TRBJ1-3, with D uncertain. CDR3 length: 13 residues. Trimming took 7 bases from V and 0 from J, leaving 7 bases between them. The V gene's germline CDR1 is MNHEY and CDR2 SVGAGI. The CDR3 sequence: CASTYTSGNTIYF. The CDR3 DNA follows: TGTGCCAGCACATACACCTCTGGAAACACCATATATTTT.

CDR3 sequence: CAIRGAEVVDQYF. The CDR3 DNA sequence: TGTGCCATCAGAGGGGCCGAGGTGGTGGACCAGTACTTC. The V call is TRBV10-3, the J call TRBJ2-5, with TRBD1 as a possible D gene (5 bases). The CDR3 loop spans 13 amino acids. V was clipped by 6 bases and J by 10 bases, with 18 bases between them. Germline CDR1 reads ENHRY; CDR2 reads SYGVKD.

The V gene is TRBV18, the J gene TRBJ2-1; 12 nucleotides align to TRBD2. The CDR3 sequence is 18 residues long. V lost 6 bases to trimming and J lost 3 bases; unmatched junction nucleotides: 12. The V gene's germline CDR1 is KGHSH and CDR2 LQKENI. The CDR3 region is CASSDSGLAGRSYNEQFF. CDR3 in DNA: TGTGCCAGCTCCGACAGTGGACTAGCGGGAAGGAGCTACAATGAGCAGTTCTTC.

This rearrangement joins TRBV5-8 to TRBJ1-2; the D gene is possibly TRBD1 (6 bases). The V and J ends lost 0 bases and 3 bases respectively, with 12 bases between them. The length of the CDR3 is 15 residues. In germline, CDR1 is SGHTS, CDR2 YDEGEE. The CDR3 loop reads CASSLAGVVHYGYTF. The CDR3 DNA reads as TGTGCCAGCAGCTTGGCAGGGGTGGTCCACTATGGCTACACCTTC.

The chain uses TRBV6-5 and TRBJ2-2; D might be TRBD2 (7 bases). The CDR3 loop spans 16 amino acids. Trimming took off 0 bases at V and 5 bases at J, with 13 bases between the two ends. CDR1 and CDR2 (germline): MNHEY, SVGAGI. CDR3: CASSYSGGRGTGELFF. CDR3 bases: TGTGCCAGCAGTTACTCGGGGGGGCGCGGAACCGGGGAGCTGTTTTTT.

The CDR3 reads CASSRDRISYNEQFF. The CDR3 nucleotides read TGTGCCAGCTCACGCGACAGGATTTCCTACAATGAGCAGTTCTTC. The chain links TRBV18 to TRBJ2-1; possibly TRBD1 for D (6 bases). The CDR3 has 15 residues. The V and J ends lost 4 bases and 1 base respectively, with 11 bases between them. Germline V gives CDR1 KGHSH, CDR2 LQKENI.

The V call is TRBV5-1, the J call TRBJ2-2, with 7 nucleotides matching TRBD1. The germline V gene encodes CDR1 SGHRS and CDR2 YFSETQ. The CDR3 has 15 residues. With 4 bases clipped from V and 4 bases from J, the junction kept 7 bases outside the gene matches. CDR3 residues: CASSTRTGLTGELFF. The CDR3 region has the DNA TGCGCCAGCAGCACCAGGACAGGCCTCACCGGGGAGCTGTTTTTT.

The chain joins TRBV2 to TRBJ1-5, with TRBD1 matching over 7 bases. Germline trimming cut 1 base from V and 6 bases from J; bases unmatched to any gene: 6. The CDR3 runs 15 residues. Germline values: CDR1 SNHLY, CDR2 FYNNEI. The CDR3 DNA reads as TGTGCCAGCAGTGAAGAGAAGGGGGCGGGTCAGCCCCAGCATTTT. It codes for CASSEEKGAGQPQHF. Supplemented by reference TRBV2 and TRBJ1-5, the full variable domain reads EPEVTQTPSHQVTQMGQEVILRCVPISNHLYFYWYRQILGQKVEFLVSFYNNEISEKSEIFDDQFSVERPDGSNFTLKIRSTKLEDSAMYFCASSEEKGAGQPQHFGDGTRLSIL.

This chain uses TRBV28 with TRBJ2-6, with unresolved D. CDR1 MDHEN and CDR2 SYDVKM come from the germline V gene. The CDR3 has 14 residues. The germline V and J ends were trimmed by 4 bases and 0 bases, with 4 bases remaining between them. CDR3 protein: CASSSVSGANVLTF. The CDR3 coding sequence is TGTGCCAGCAGTTCGGTCTCTGGGGCCAACGTCCTGACTTTC.

The rearrangement joins TRBV3-1 (or the pseudogene TRBV3-2) to TRBJ1-2, with 9 positions matching TRBD1. Unmatched junction bases numbered 7, after V lost 3 bases and J lost 8 bases. CDR1 is LGHDT, CDR2 YNNKEL, per germline (reference sequence). The CDR3 runs 14 residues. CDR3 sequence: CASSHRTGDRGYTF. Here the CDR3 DNA reads TGTGCCAGCAGCCATCGGACAGGGGATCGCGGCTACACCTTC.